Shown below are 28 T cell receptor beta chains from a single sample sequenced in a study of T cells in Graves' hyperthyroidism and ophthalmopathy. RNA transcripts served as the template for amplifying TCR beta CDR3 regions. A first-round RT-PCR of the TCR CDR3 used the HTBI primer set. A single record per CDR3 protein comes from TCRdb applying MiXCR to the multiplex PCR reads. The sample lists about 380,000 distinct CDR3 sequences, roughly 13% occurring once. The sample was blood. The source is a man aged 30-40 years with Graves' hyperthyroidism that later progressed to Graves' ophthalmopathy.

J is TRBJ1-5 and V is TRBV12-3 or TRBV12-4; D might be TRBD1 (5 bases). Trimming took 8 bases from V and 3 from J, leaving 20 bases between them. The CDR3 is 16 amino acids. Here the CDR3 DNA reads TGTGCCAGCCAACAAGGGGCAGGGTACCCCAATCAGCCCCAGCATTTT. Translating gives CASQQGAGYPNQPQHF.

The rearrangement joins TRBV6-4 to TRBJ1-2, with 9 nucleotides matching TRBD1. This CDR3 spans 14 amino acids. V gave up 2 bases and J gave up 8 bases; unmatched junction bases: 6. Looked up from germline, CDR1 is MRHNA and CDR2 is SNTAGT. For the CDR3, the DNA is TGTGCCAGCAGTGACCCCGGGACAGGGATCGGCTACACCTTC. Amino acids: CASSDPGTGIGYTF.

The chain couples TRBV7-3 to TRBJ2-1; possibly TRBD1 for D (5 bases). Germline assignment: CDR1 SGHTA and CDR2 FQGTGA. This CDR3 is built from 14 residues. Trimming pared 3 bases from V and 7 bases from J, leaving 13 bases between. In DNA, the CDR3 is TGTGCCAGCAGCTTCTGGACAAATTCGAATGAGCAGTTCTTC. This gives the protein CASSFWTNSNEQFF.

This clonotype has at least ten counts. The chain has TRBV7-9 and TRBJ2-1, with a weak D call TRBD1 (6 bases). CDR1 and CDR2 from the germline V gene are SEHNR and FQNEAQ (reference sequence). The V end was cut by 4 bases, the J end by 4 bases, with 17 bases between. The CDR3 totals 16 residues. This CDR3 reads CASSSLLWGRYNEQFF. The CDR3 DNA sequence: TGTGCCAGCAGCTCCCTTTTGTGGGGGCGTTACAATGAGCAGTTCTTC.

This sequence joins TRBV5-1 and TRBJ1-6; D might be TRBD1 (5 bases). Between the trimmed V and J ends, which lost 1 base and 6 bases, there was a span of 11 bases. Germline loops: CDR1 SGHRS, CDR2 YFSETQ. The CDR3 extends over 15 amino acids. CDR3 amino acids: CASSLIGRANSPLHF. The DNA for the CDR3 is TGCGCCAGCAGCTTGATCGGCAGGGCTAATTCACCCCTCCACTTT.

This clonotype has just a few counts. This rearrangement joins TRBV19 to TRBJ1-1, with D possibly matching TRBD1 (6 bases). Germline CDR1 is LNHDA and CDR2 is SQIVND (reference sequence). V gave up 7 bases and J gave up 0 bases, with 15 bases separating them. CDR3 length: 15 amino acids. CDR3 protein: CASTDRGYVNTEAFF. CDR3 nucleotides: TGTGCCAGTACGGATAGGGGGTATGTGAACACTGAAGCTTTCTTT.

J is TRBJ2-2 and V is TRBV5-1, with 9 bases that match TRBD2. CDR1 and CDR2 from the germline V gene are SGHRS and YFSETQ. The CDR3 is 15 amino acids. V trimming: 4 bases; J trimming: 6 bases; junction bases outside the gene matches: 7. This chain's CDR3 is CASSTIAGVPGELFF. In DNA, the CDR3 is TGCGCCAGCAGCACTATAGCGGGGGTTCCCGGGGAGCTGTTTTTT.

The chain combines TRBV12-3 or TRBV12-4 with TRBJ1-3, with 8 bases lining up with TRBD1. The V segment lost 6 bases and the J segment 4 bases; nucleotides outside the gene matches: 5. The CDR3 is 14 amino acids. CDR3 protein: CASRMTGEGNTIYF. DNA of the CDR3: TGTGCCAGCAGGATGACAGGGGAGGGAAACACCATATATTTT.

Concerning this clonotype: The conserved final phenylalanine or tryptophan is absent from the CDR3, which likely points to a read error. The CDR3 coding sequence is TGCGCCAGCAGCTTCCGAGAGAACACTGAAGCTTTCATT. Translation gives CASSFRENTEAFI. The chain combines TRBV5-1 with TRBJ1-1; D is uncertain. Between the trimmed V and J ends, which lost 2 bases and 1 base, there was a span of 6 bases. The germline V gene encodes CDR1 SGHRS and CDR2 YFSETQ. The CDR3 is 13 residues long.

This clonotype was seen a handful of times. V is TRBV19 and J is TRBJ2-7; 9 bases map to TRBD1. This CDR3 comprises 15 residues. Germline trimming cut 0 bases from V and 4 bases from J; bases unmatched to any gene: 4. Germline loops: CDR1 LNHDA, CDR2 SQIVND (reference sequence). The CDR3 spells CASSIEGQGVYEQYF. The CDR3 nucleotides read TGTGCCAGTAGTATAGAGGGACAGGGAGTTTACGAGCAGTACTTC.

In this sample, this clonotype turned up many times. This chain uses TRBV2 with TRBJ2-7, with 9 bases that match TRBD2. Unmatched junction bases numbered 10, after V lost 1 base and J lost 3 bases. The germline gives CDR1 SNHLY, CDR2 FYNNEI. The length of the CDR3 is 17 residues. The CDR3 nucleotides are TGTGCCAGCAGTGAAGATAGGAGCGGGGGGACATTCTACGAGCAGTACTTC. This encodes CASSEDRSGGTFYEQYF.

CDR3 nucleotides: TGTGCCAGCAGTGAAGGTTTTGCGGGGGCCACCTTCGAGCAGTACTTC. This translates into CASSEGFAGATFEQYF. The chain has TRBV6-1 and TRBJ2-7; TRBD2 might be the D (7 bases). CDR1 MNHNS and CDR2 SASEGT come from the germline V gene. V dropped 1 base and J dropped 6 bases, with 19 bases sitting between them. The CDR3 consists of 16 residues.

The chain links TRBV29-1 to TRBJ2-3; 12 bases map to TRBD1. Germline V lookup: CDR1 SQVTM, CDR2 ANQGSEA. V lost 3 bases, J lost 1 base, and 5 bases stayed unmatched. CDR3 length: 16 amino acids. This CDR3 is CSVDPGTGGGTDTQYF. CDR3 nucleotides: TGCAGCGTTGATCCAGGGACAGGGGGCGGCACAGATACGCAGTATTTT.

This clonotype has more than one count but fewer than ten. The chain is built from TRBV4-1 and TRBJ2-5; 7 positions agree with TRBD1. The germline CDR1 and CDR2 sequences are MGHRA and YSYEKL. The CDR3 length is 17 residues. V trimming: 0 bases; J trimming: 1 base; junction bases outside the gene matches: 8. The CDR3 region is CASSQEVRWDSQETQYF. CDR3 DNA: TGCGCCAGCAGCCAAGAAGTTAGGTGGGACAGCCAAGAGACCCAGTACTTC.

The gene calls are TRBV28 and TRBJ2-7; D is tentatively TRBD1 or TRBD2 (6 bases each). CDR3 length: 11 amino acids. Trimming shortened V by 8 bases and J by 12 bases, and 17 bases separated the two germline ends. Germline V gene sequence: CDR1 MDHEN, CDR2 SYDVKM. This CDR3 is CASRFSGGLYF. CDR3 nucleotides: TGTGCCAGCCGCTTTAGTGGGGGGCTGTACTTC.

The genes are TRBV4-1 and TRBJ2-7, with 8 bases that match TRBD2. The CDR3 extends over 17 amino acids. Looked up from germline, CDR1 is MGHRA and CDR2 is YSYEKL. The V segment lost 4 bases and the J segment 0 bases; nucleotides outside the gene matches: 11. CDR3 sequence (DNA): TGCGCCAGCAGCCGATTCCCCGGGGGGGGGAACTCCTACGAGCAGTACTTC. Its translation: CASSRFPGGGNSYEQYF.

This rearrangement joins TRBV6-1 to TRBJ1-1, with D hard to call. Germline CDR1 and CDR2: MNHNS and SASEGT. The CDR3 has 16 amino acids. Trimming shortened V by 9 bases and J by 1 base, and 21 bases separated the two germline ends. The CDR3 sequence: CASFNQPPVTNTEAFF. CDR3 coding DNA: TGTGCCAGTTTCAACCAGCCCCCAGTGACGAACACTGAAGCTTTCTTT.

This clonotype has ten or more counts. This sequence joins TRBV11-2 and TRBJ2-3; D unclear. V lost 1 base and J lost 6, with 14 bases in between. CDR1 and CDR2 (germline): SGHAT, FQNNGV. The CDR3 spans 15 residues. The CDR3 DNA sequence: TGTGCCAGCAGCTTAGGAATTCTTTCCCCCGATACGCAGTATTTT. Residues: CASSLGILSPDTQYF.

Ten or more counts support this clonotype. This chain uses TRBV28 with TRBJ2-3, with D possibly being TRBD2 (5 bases). V lost 8 bases and J lost 5, with 20 bases in between. The CDR3 is made up of 15 amino acids. Germline CDR1 reads MDHEN; CDR2 reads SYDVKM. Here the CDR3 DNA reads TGTGCCAGCGGGCCTGTGGGGAGTAGGGTAGATACGCAGTATTTT. Its translation is CASGPVGSRVDTQYF.

V gene TRBV27 combines with J gene TRBJ2-7; the D gene is possibly TRBD1 (5 bases). Trimming took off 5 bases at V and 2 bases at J, with 13 bases between the two ends. CDR1 and CDR2 (germline): MNHEY, SMNVEV (reference sequence). The CDR3 has 14 amino acids. CDR3 protein: CASSPSPGTYEQYF. CDR3 bases: TGTGCCAGCAGTCCGTCTCCAGGGACCTACGAGCAGTACTTC.

The chain couples TRBV28 to TRBJ2-7; D may correspond to TRBD1 or TRBD2 (5 bases each). Trimming took off 7 bases at V and 1 base at J, with 14 bases between the two ends. The length of the CDR3 is 14 residues. Germline-derived CDR1 and CDR2 are MDHEN and SYDVKM. This CDR3 reads CASILGTESYEQYF. CDR3 sequence (DNA): TGTGCCAGCATCCTCGGGACCGAATCCTACGAGCAGTACTTC.

This clonotype was seen a handful of times. The gene calls are TRBV10-2 and TRBJ2-3; TRBD2 aligns across 9 bases. Unmatched junction bases numbered 4, after V lost 3 bases and J lost 0 bases. This CDR3 has 16 residues. From germline, CDR1 is WSHSY and CDR2 SAAADI. In DNA form, the CDR3 reads TGCGCCAGCAGTGAAAGAGCGGGGGGCAGCACAGATACGCAGTATTTT. It yields the protein CASSERAGGSTDTQYF.

This clonotype was counted only a few times. The chain is built from TRBV6-1 and TRBJ2-1; D gene unclear. V was pared by 2 bases and J by 8 bases, with 10 bases between. Germline V lookup: CDR1 MNHNS, CDR2 SASEGT. The CDR3 runs to 13 residues. The CDR3 region has the DNA TGTGCCAGCAGTGAAAGTTTAGGTGATGAGCAGTTCTTC. As protein: CASSESLGDEQFF.

The chain has TRBV20-1 and TRBJ2-2, with TRBD1 matching 7 bases. The CDR3 is 19 residues long. V was clipped by 3 bases and J by 5 bases; unmatched bases: 21. The germline CDR1 and CDR2 sequences are DFQATT and SNEGSKA (reference sequence). The chain's CDR3 is CSARQGEWFGDRVTGELFF. The CDR3 DNA sequence: TGCAGTGCTAGGCAGGGGGAATGGTTTGGGGATCGCGTGACCGGGGAGCTGTTTTTT.

As concerns this clonotype: This may be a read error: a much more frequent sequence differs by one nucleotide. This chain links TRBV5-6 with TRBJ1-1; the D is unclear. The CDR3 has 13 residues. CDR1 SGHDT and CDR2 YYEEEE come from the germline V gene. The CDR3 region has the DNA TGTGCCAGCAGCTTGGGGCTAAGCCTTGAATCTTTCTTT. Amino acid sequence: CASSLGLSLESFF.

The chain combines TRBV10-3 with TRBJ1-6; D unclear. Germline V gene sequence: CDR1 ENHRY, CDR2 SYGVKD. V was clipped by 10 bases and J by 7 bases, with 11 bases between them. The CDR3 extends over 12 amino acids. The CDR3 sequence: CASTPGNSPLHF. CDR3 DNA: TGTGCCAGCACACCCGGGAATTCACCCCTCCACTTT.

This clonotype was picked up a small number of times. This chain uses TRBV30 with TRBJ2-1, with D perhaps being TRBD1 or TRBD2 (6 bases each). There are 16 residues in the CDR3. CDR1 is GTSNPN and CDR2 is SVGIG in the germline V gene (reference sequence). Trimming cost V 2 bases and J 0 bases, with 14 bases left between them. Written as DNA, the CDR3 is TGTGCCTGGAGTCGAGGGGGGTTAAACTCCTACAATGAGCAGTTCTTC. This gives the protein CAWSRGGLNSYNEQFF.

This clonotype was observed at least ten times. The chain has TRBV6-1 and TRBJ1-5; maybe TRBD1 (6 bases). The CDR3 length is 15 residues. Germline CDR1 reads MNHNS; CDR2 reads SASEGT. V lost 1 base and J lost 6, with 13 bases in between. CDR3 DNA: TGTGCCAGCAGTGAAGGGGGCGGGGGCAGTCAGCCCCAGCATTTT. This translates into CASSEGGGGSQPQHF.